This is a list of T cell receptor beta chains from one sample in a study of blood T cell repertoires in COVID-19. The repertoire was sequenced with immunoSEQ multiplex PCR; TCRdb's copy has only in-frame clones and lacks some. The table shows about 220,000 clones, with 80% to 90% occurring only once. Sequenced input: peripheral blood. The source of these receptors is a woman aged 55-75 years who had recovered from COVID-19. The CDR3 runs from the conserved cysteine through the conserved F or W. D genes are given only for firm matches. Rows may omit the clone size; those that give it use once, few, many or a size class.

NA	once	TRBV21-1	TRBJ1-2	TGTGCCAGCAGCAAGGTCCCTCAGACAGCCTTTAACTATGGCTACACCTTC	CASSKVPQTAFNYGYTF
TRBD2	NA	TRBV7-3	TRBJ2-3	TGTGCCAGCAGCTTAACCCGGACTAGCGCAGATACGCAGTATTTT	CASSLTRTSADTQYF
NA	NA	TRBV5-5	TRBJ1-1	TGTGCCAGCAGCACCCCGGGGGTCACTGAAGCTTTCTTT	CASSTPGVTEAFF
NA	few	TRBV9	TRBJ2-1	TGTGCCAGCGCCCCTCTTCCGGACAATGAAGAGCAGTTCTTC	CASAPLPDNEEQFF
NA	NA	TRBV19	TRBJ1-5	TGTGCCAGTTCGGACAGAAACAATCAGCCCCAGCATTTT	CASSDRNNQPQHF
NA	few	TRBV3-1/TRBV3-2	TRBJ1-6	TGTGCCAGCAGCCCCCGGGGGGCTAATAATTCACCCCTCCACTTT	CASSPRGANNSPLHF
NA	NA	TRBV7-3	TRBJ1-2	TGTGCCAGCAGCCACCGGGACACCGGCTACACCTTC	CASSHRDTGYTF
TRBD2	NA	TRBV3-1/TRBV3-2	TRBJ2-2	TGTGCCAGCAGCCATACTAGCGGGGCCAACACCGGGGAGCTGTTTTTT	CASSHTSGANTGELFF
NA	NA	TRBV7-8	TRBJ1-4	TGTGCCAGCAGCTTAGGAGGGGAAAAACTGTTTTTT	CASSLGGEKLFF
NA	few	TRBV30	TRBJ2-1	TGTGCCTGGAGTGTACTCACCAATGAGCAGTTCTTC	CAWSVLTNEQFF
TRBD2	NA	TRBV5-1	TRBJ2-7	TGCGCCAGCAGCTTGGTGGCTAGCGGGGGGGCGTTTTACGAGCAGTACTTC	CASSLVASGGAFYEQYF
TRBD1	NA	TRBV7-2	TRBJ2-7	TGTGCCAGCAGCCAACCCAGGACAGGGGTCTCCTACGAGCAGTACTTC	CASSQPRTGVSYEQYF
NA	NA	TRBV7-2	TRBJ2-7	TGTGCCAGCAGCTCCTCTAGGAGGGAGCAGTACTTC	CASSSSRREQYF
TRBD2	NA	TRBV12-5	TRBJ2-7	TGTGCTAGTGGTTTGCCCGCCGTCGGGGAGGGCTACGAGCAGTACTTC	CASGLPAVGEGYEQYF
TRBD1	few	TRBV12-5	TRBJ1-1	TGTGCTAGTGGACGGGACAGGGGGCTAGCTTTCTTT	CASGRDRGLAFF
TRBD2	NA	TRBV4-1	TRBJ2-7	TGCGCCAGCAGCCAAGGGACTAGCGGGGTTTTTTTCAAGGCTGAGCAGTACTTC	CASSQGTSGVFFKAEQYF
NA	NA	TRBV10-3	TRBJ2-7	TGTGCCATCAGTGAGTCTACATACGAGCAGTACTTC	CAISESTYEQYF
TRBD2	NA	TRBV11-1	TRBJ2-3	TGTGCCAGCAGCTTAGGGTTGGGACTAGCGTCAGATACGCAGTATTTT	CASSLGLGLASDTQYF
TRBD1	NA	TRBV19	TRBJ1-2	TGTGCCAGTAGTCGGGGACAGGGAAATTACTATGGCTACACCTTC	CASSRGQGNYYGYTF
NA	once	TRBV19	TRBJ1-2	TGTGCCAGCAGGGTTAAGGGGTCCGGGTACTATGGCTACACCTTC	CASRVKGSGYYGYTF
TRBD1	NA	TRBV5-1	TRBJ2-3	TGCGCCAGCAGCTCCGGGACAGGTCAAACAGATACGCAGTATTTT	CASSSGTGQTDTQYF
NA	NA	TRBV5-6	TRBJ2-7	TGTGCCAGCAGCAAGGGAATTCGCGGGGACTCCTACGAGCAGTACTTC	CASSKGIRGDSYEQYF
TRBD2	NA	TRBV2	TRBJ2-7	TGTGCCAGATCAGCGGGGGCCAGCTCCTACGAGCAGTACTTC	CARSAGASSYEQYF
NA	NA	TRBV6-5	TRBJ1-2	TGTGCCAGCACCAGGGCCCCCTATGGCTACACCTTC	CASTRAPYGYTF
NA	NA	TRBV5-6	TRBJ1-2	TGTGCCAGCAGCTTAGTTGACATCCCTTATGGCTATGGCTACACCTTC	CASSLVDIPYGYGYTF
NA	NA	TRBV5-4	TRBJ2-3	TGTGCCAGCAGCCCAGGACAGTTCACAGATACGCAGTATTTT	CASSPGQFTDTQYF
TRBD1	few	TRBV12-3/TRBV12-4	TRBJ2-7	TGTGCCAGCCTCGGGACAGCTTCCTACGAGCAGTACTTC	CASLGTASYEQYF
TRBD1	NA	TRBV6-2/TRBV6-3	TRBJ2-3	TGTGCCAGCAGCCTGGGGACAGGGGGCATGGATACGCAGTATTTT	CASSLGTGGMDTQYF
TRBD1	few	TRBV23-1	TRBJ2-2	TGCGCCAGCAGTCCTCACGACAGGGGGAACACCGGGGAGCTGTTTTTT	CASSPHDRGNTGELFF
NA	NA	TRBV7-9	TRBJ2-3	TGTGCCAGCAGCTTATCCTCGGGGGAGACTACGGATACGCAGTATTTT	CASSLSSGETTDTQYF
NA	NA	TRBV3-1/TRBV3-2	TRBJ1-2	TGTGCCAGCAGCCAACCAGAGGGCTCGGGGGGCTACACCTTC	CASSQPEGSGGYTF
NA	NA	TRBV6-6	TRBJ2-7	TGTGCCAGCAGTTACTATGACAGTTCCTACGAGCAGTACTTC	CASSYYDSSYEQYF
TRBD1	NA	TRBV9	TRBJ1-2	TGTGCCAGCAGCGTAGAAGGAACCCAGGGGGCTCATGGCTACACCTTC	CASSVEGTQGAHGYTF
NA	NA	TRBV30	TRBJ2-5	TGTGCCTTAAGCCGGGGGAAAGGGGAAGAGACCCAGTACTTC	CALSRGKGEETQYF
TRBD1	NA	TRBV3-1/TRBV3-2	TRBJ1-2	TGTGCCAGCAGCGGGGACAGGGGAAAGGACTATGGCTACACCTTC	CASSGDRGKDYGYTF
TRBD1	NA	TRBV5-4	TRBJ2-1	TGTGCCAGCAGCTTAACGGACAGGGTTGGTGAGCAGTTCTTC	CASSLTDRVGEQFF
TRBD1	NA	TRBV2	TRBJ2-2	TGTGCCAGCAGTGTCAGGGGGCGATTCGAACCCGGGGAGCTGTTTTTT	CASSVRGRFEPGELFF
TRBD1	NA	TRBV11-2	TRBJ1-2	TGTGCCAGCAGCAACGACAGGGCCCTCCTCTTCTTC	CASSNDRALLFF
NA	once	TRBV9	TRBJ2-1	TGTGCCAGCAGCGTAGCTACCGCAAGCAATGAGCAGTTCTTC	CASSVATASNEQFF
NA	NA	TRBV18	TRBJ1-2	TGTGCCAGCTCACCCAACGGGGGGTTCGGCTACACCTTC	CASSPNGGFGYTF
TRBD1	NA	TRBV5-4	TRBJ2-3	TGTGCCAGCAGCTTGGGGAACAGGGGTCTACGCACAGATACGCAGTATTTT	CASSLGNRGLRTDTQYF
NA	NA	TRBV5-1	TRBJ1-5	TGCGCCAGCAGCTTGGGGAGTAATAGCAATCAGCCCCAGCATTTT	CASSLGSNSNQPQHF
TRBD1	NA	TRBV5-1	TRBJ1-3	TGCGCCAGCAGCTTTTCGACAGGGGCTGGAAACACCATATATTTT	CASSFSTGAGNTIYF
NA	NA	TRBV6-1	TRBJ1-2	TGTGCCAGCAGTGAAGGCGTAACAGTTCATGGCTACACCTTC	CASSEGVTVHGYTF
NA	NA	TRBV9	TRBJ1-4	TGTGCCAGCAGCGTAGAAGGGGATAGTGAAAAACTGTTTTTT	CASSVEGDSEKLFF
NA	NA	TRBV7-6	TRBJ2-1	TGTGCCAGCAGCTTAGCGCCCCGGGTGGGTGATGAGCAGTTCTTC	CASSLAPRVGDEQFF
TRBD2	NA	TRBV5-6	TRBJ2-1	TGTGCCAGCAGCTTGGAGCGGGGGGAAATCTACAATGAGCAGTTCTTC	CASSLERGEIYNEQFF
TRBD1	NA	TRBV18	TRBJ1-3	TGTGCCAGCTCACCTAGGGATATCTCGGACAGGACTGCTGGAAACACCATATATTTT	CASSPRDISDRTAGNTIYF
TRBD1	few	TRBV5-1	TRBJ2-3	TGCGCCAGCAGCTTGGGCGGACAGGGCTCAGATACGCAGTATTTT	CASSLGGQGSDTQYF
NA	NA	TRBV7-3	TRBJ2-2	TGTGCCAGCGAAGAGGGGAACACCGGGGAGCTGTTTTTT	CASEEGNTGELFF
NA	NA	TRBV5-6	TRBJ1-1	TGTGCCAGCAGCTTTGGAGCCAGGAACACTGAAGCTTTCTTT	CASSFGARNTEAFF
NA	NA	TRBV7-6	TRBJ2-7	TGTGCCAGCAGCTTAGCGGCAGGCAAATCCTACGAGCAGTACTTC	CASSLAAGKSYEQYF
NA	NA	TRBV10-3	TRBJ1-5	TGTGCCATCAACGACAGGTTCGGTCAGCCCCAGCATTTT	CAINDRFGQPQHF
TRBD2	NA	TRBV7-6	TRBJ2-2	TGTGCCAGCAGCATGCGGGGGAGAGGGAACACCGGGGAGCTGTTTTTT	CASSMRGRGNTGELFF
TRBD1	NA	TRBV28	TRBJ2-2	TGTGCCAGCAGCGGGTTCCGGGACAGGGACAGGGGGGAGCTGTTTTTT	CASSGFRDRDRGELFF
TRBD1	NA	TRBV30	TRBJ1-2	TGTGCCTGGAGTGAAACAGGGGGCGATGGCTACACCTTC	CAWSETGGDGYTF